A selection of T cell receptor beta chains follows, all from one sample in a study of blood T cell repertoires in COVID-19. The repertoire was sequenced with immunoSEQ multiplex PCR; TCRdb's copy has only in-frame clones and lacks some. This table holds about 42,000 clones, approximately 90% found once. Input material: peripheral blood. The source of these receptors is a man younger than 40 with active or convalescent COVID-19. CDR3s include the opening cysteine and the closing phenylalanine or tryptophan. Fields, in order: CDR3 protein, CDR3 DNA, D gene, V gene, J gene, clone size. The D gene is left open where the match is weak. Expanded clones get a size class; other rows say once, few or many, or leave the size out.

CDR3aa: CASSPRGLAGGGEQFF
CDR3nt: TGTGCCAGCAGCCCCCGGGGACTAGCGGGAGGTGGTGAGCAGTTCTTC
d_gene: TRBD2
v_gene: TRBV7-2
j_gene: TRBJ2-1
abundance: once

CDR3aa: CASSLSVNTEAFF
CDR3nt: TGTGCCAGCAGCTTGTCAGTGAACACTGAAGCTTTCTTT
d_gene: -
v_gene: TRBV5-5
j_gene: TRBJ1-1
abundance: -

CDR3aa: CASSGEGDYEQYF
CDR3nt: TGTGCCAGCAGCGGTGAGGGAGATTACGAGCAGTACTTC
d_gene: -
v_gene: TRBV9
j_gene: TRBJ2-7
abundance: -

CDR3aa: CASSPGLAGGVDTQYF
CDR3nt: TGTGCCAGCAGCCCGGGACTAGCGGGGGGGGTGGATACGCAGTATTTT
d_gene: TRBD2
v_gene: TRBV28
j_gene: TRBJ2-3
abundance: -

CDR3aa: CATMRGAHTGELFF
CDR3nt: TGTGCCACCATGCGGGGGGCACACACCGGGGAGCTGTTTTTT
d_gene: TRBD2
v_gene: TRBV6-5
j_gene: TRBJ2-2
abundance: -

CDR3aa: CASSSRRAGNTIYF
CDR3nt: TGTGCCAGCAGTTCCCGGCGGGCTGGAAACACCATATATTTT
d_gene: -
v_gene: TRBV6-5
j_gene: TRBJ1-3
abundance: few

CDR3aa: CASSPPQANEQFF
CDR3nt: TGTGCCAGCTCACCACCCCAGGCTAATGAGCAGTTCTTC
d_gene: -
v_gene: TRBV18
j_gene: TRBJ2-1
abundance: -

CDR3aa: CASNPNTDTQYF
CDR3nt: TGTGCCAGCAACCCTAACACAGATACGCAGTATTTT
d_gene: -
v_gene: TRBV28
j_gene: TRBJ2-3
abundance: -

CDR3aa: CASSLGLAGGTQYF
CDR3nt: TGTGCCAGCAGCTTAGGACTAGCGGGTGGTACGCAGTATTTT
d_gene: TRBD2
v_gene: TRBV7-3
j_gene: TRBJ2-3
abundance: -

CDR3aa: CASSRTSGTETQYF
CDR3nt: TGTGCCAGCAGCAGGACTAGCGGGACGGAGACCCAGTACTTC
d_gene: TRBD2
v_gene: TRBV5-8
j_gene: TRBJ2-5
abundance: -

CDR3aa: CASSQIAGGGADTQYF
CDR3nt: TGTGCCAGCAGCCAGATAGCGGGAGGTGGCGCAGATACGCAGTATTTT
d_gene: TRBD2
v_gene: TRBV11-2
j_gene: TRBJ2-3
abundance: -

CDR3aa: CASSPGVNYGYTF
CDR3nt: TGTGCCAGCAGCCCAGGGGTGAACTATGGCTACACCTTC
d_gene: -
v_gene: TRBV27
j_gene: TRBJ1-2
abundance: -

CDR3aa: CASSQASRVGGYTF
CDR3nt: TGTGCCAGCAGCCAAGCCAGCAGGGTTGGCGGCTACACCTTC
d_gene: -
v_gene: TRBV14
j_gene: TRBJ1-2
abundance: -

CDR3aa: CASSSETGLETQYF
CDR3nt: TGTGCCAGCAGCTCCGAGACAGGGCTCGAGACCCAGTACTTC
d_gene: TRBD1
v_gene: TRBV7-8
j_gene: TRBJ2-5
abundance: -